These T cell receptor beta chains were read from a single sample in a study of long-term antiretroviral therapy in people with HIV. Assay: immunoSEQ multiplex PCR; the TCRdb copy retains only in-frame clones and omits some. The sample holds 20,000 to 25,000 clones, more than 70% seen once. Sequenced here: unsorted PBMCs, sampled 2.6 years after starting antiretroviral therapy. These receptors originate from a woman between 45 and 60 years old with HIV. Both conserved end residues are part of each CDR3. Each record gives: D gene, clone size, J gene, V gene, CDR3 DNA, CDR3 protein. D genes are given only for firm matches. Clone size, where shown, is once, few, many, or a class for clones that have expanded.

TRBD1 once TRBJ1-6 TRBV18 TGTGCCAGCTCCAGGGGCGACAGGGCTGATTCACCCCTCCACTTT CASSRGDRADSPLHF
- - TRBJ1-2 TRBV14 TGTGCCAGCAGCCAAGACTTGTTAGCCGCTAACTATGGCTACACCTTC CASSQDLLAANYGYTF
- - TRBJ2-5 TRBV14 TGTGCCAGCAGCCAAGATTGGGGGCTGGGGACCCAGTACTTC CASSQDWGLGTQYF
- - TRBJ2-5 TRBV9 TGTGCCAGCAGCGTTATACCTCGGGAGTACGAGACCCAGTACTTC CASSVIPREYETQYF
- - TRBJ1-1 TRBV30 TGTGCCCCCGGGGGCGGTTTGAACACTGAAGCTTTCTTT CAPGGGLNTEAFF
TRBD2 - TRBJ2-5 TRBV10-3 TGTGCCATCAGTGGGAGGGGAGGGGAGACCCAGTACTTC CAISGRGGETQYF
- - TRBJ2-3 TRBV6-1 TGTGCCAGCAGTGAAGGCGGCAGCACAGATACGCAGTATTTT CASSEGGSTDTQYF
TRBD1 - TRBJ1-4 TRBV7-9 TGTGCCAGCAGCCCCAGGACAGGGGGGTTGGAAAAACTGTTTTTT CASSPRTGGLEKLFF
TRBD1 - TRBJ2-5 TRBV9 TGTGCCAGCAGCGGGGGACAGGGGGGACCGGAGACCCAGTACTTC CASSGGQGGPETQYF
- - TRBJ2-1 TRBV4-1 TGCGCCAGCAGCCAAGAAGGGGGAGGGGCCTCCTACAATGAGCAGTTCTTC CASSQEGGGASYNEQFF
- - TRBJ1-2 TRBV28 TGTGCCAGCAGCTATGGCGGATATGGCTACACCTTC CASSYGGYGYTF
- - TRBJ2-3 TRBV27 TGTGCCAGCAGTTTATCCCGGGATGATACGCAGTATTTT CASSLSRDDTQYF
TRBD2 - TRBJ2-1 TRBV6-1 TGTGCCAGCAGTGCCCTAGCGGGAGGGCCGGCCTACAATGAGCAGTTCTTC CASSALAGGPAYNEQFF
TRBD2 - TRBJ2-1 TRBV11-2 TGTGCCAGCAGGAAGGGACTAGCGGGAGCGATCCCTTCCTACAATGAGCAGTTCTTC CASRKGLAGAIPSYNEQFF
TRBD1 once TRBJ1-4 TRBV6-5 TGTGCCAGCAGCACCGCAGGGGCAGGGGGTGAAAAACTGTTTTTT CASSTAGAGGEKLFF
TRBD1 - TRBJ2-1 TRBV5-5 TGTGCCAGCAGCTTGGATGACAGGGAGTACAATGAGCAGTTCTTC CASSLDDREYNEQFF
- - TRBJ2-7 TRBV12-5 TGTGCTAGTGGTCTCTCTGGACAGCCCTACGAGCAGTACTTC CASGLSGQPYEQYF
TRBD2 - TRBJ2-6 TRBV4-2 TGTGCCAGCAGCCAGAGACTATTAGCGGGGGTTTCTGGGGCCAACGTCCTGACTTTC CASSQRLLAGVSGANVLTF
- - TRBJ2-2 TRBV11-2 TGTGCCAGCAGCTTAGTGGACAGATCCACCGGGGAGCTGTTTTTT CASSLVDRSTGELFF
- - TRBJ1-4 TRBV6-1 TGTGCCAGCAGTGAAGCGCGAGGGGTCCGTGAGGAAAAACTGTTTTTT CASSEARGVREEKLFF
- once TRBJ1-3 TRBV2 TGTGCCAGCAAGTGGGACACCCAAACCTCTGGAAACACCATATATTTT CASKWDTQTSGNTIYF
- - TRBJ2-5 TRBV5-1 TGCGCCAGCAGCTTGGGCCTCCAAGAGACCCAGTACTTC CASSLGLQETQYF
- - TRBJ2-1 TRBV15 TGTGCCACCTCGGGCGCGAGGGGGATTTACAATGAGCAGTTCTTC CATSGARGIYNEQFF
TRBD2 few TRBJ2-5 TRBV4-1 TGCGCCAGCAGCCAAGGGACTAGCGGGCCGAGAGGGACCCAGTACTTC CASSQGTSGPRGTQYF
- - TRBJ2-6 TRBV28 TGTGCCAGCTCACAGTGGACCTCTGGGGCCAACGTCCTGACTTTC CASSQWTSGANVLTF
- - TRBJ2-7 TRBV28 TGTGCCAGCAGGCAGACCCTAGCGCTTTACGAGCAGTACTTC CASRQTLALYEQYF
TRBD1 once TRBJ1-2 TRBV28 TGTGCCAGCAGCACAGGGGCCCGCGGCTACACCTTC CASSTGARGYTF
TRBD2 - TRBJ2-7 TRBV6-5 TGTGCCAGCACCCCGGATAGCGGGAGTCAGGAGCAGTACTTC CASTPDSGSQEQYF
- once TRBJ1-4 TRBV5-8 TGTGCCAGCAGCAGACAGGCCTATAATGAAAAACTGTTTTTT CASSRQAYNEKLFF
- - TRBJ1-1 TRBV5-6 TGTGCCAGCAGCTTTTGGGGGGCAGAGACTGAAGCTTTCTTT CASSFWGAETEAFF
- few TRBJ1-1 TRBV9 TGTGCCAGCAGCGCCTCCGGGAGGGGAGTGAACACTGAAGCTTTCTTT CASSASGRGVNTEAFF
TRBD2 - TRBJ2-7 TRBV28 TGTGCCAGCAGTTTAGTAGGGACTAGCGACTACGAGCAGTACTTC CASSLVGTSDYEQYF
- - TRBJ1-2 TRBV19 TGTGCCAGTAGCCCAGACTGGGTCTATGGCTACACCTTC CASSPDWVYGYTF
TRBD1 - TRBJ1-1 TRBV28 TGTGCCAGCAGCACAGGGGGACACATGAACACTGAAGCTTTCTTT CASSTGGHMNTEAFF
TRBD1 - TRBJ1-5 TRBV6-6 TGTGCCAGCAGTTACCGGACAGGGGAGCAGCCCCAGCATTTT CASSYRTGEQPQHF
- - TRBJ1-5 TRBV19 TGTGCCACCTTAGGTCGGGTTGGACGGCAAGATCAGCCCCAGCATTTT CATLGRVGRQDQPQHF
TRBD1 - TRBJ1-1 TRBV18 TGTGCCACCCAGCAGGGGGAGAACACTGAAGCTTTCTTT CATQQGENTEAFF
- - TRBJ2-5 TRBV2 TGTGCCAGCAGTGAACTCCGGCCCCCACTAATGGCAGAGACCCAGTACTTC CASSELRPPLMAETQYF
TRBD1 - TRBJ2-1 TRBV12-5 TGTGCTAGTGGTTCCACAGCAGGGGGCTGGAATGAGCAGTTCTTC CASGSTAGGWNEQFF
- - TRBJ1-5 TRBV12-5 TGTGCTAGTGGTTTGGTACTAGGAGGCCCCCAGCATTTT CASGLVLGGPQHF
- - TRBJ2-2 TRBV10-3 TGTGCCATCAGTGAGACTACGGAGAGCACCGGGGAGCTGTTTTTT CAISETTESTGELFF
- - TRBJ2-3 TRBV6-6 TGTGCCACCGTACAGTTCTTAACAGATACGCAGTATTTT CATVQFLTDTQYF
TRBD1 - TRBJ1-2 TRBV7-8 TGTGCCAGCAGCCCACACTCGACAGGGAAGAACTATGGCTACACCTTC CASSPHSTGKNYGYTF
- once TRBJ1-1 TRBV5-6 TGTGCCAGCAGCTTTGGTATGAACACTGAAGCTTTCTTT CASSFGMNTEAFF
- - TRBJ1-3 TRBV7-8 TGTGCCAGCAGGTTGACCCCGACCTCTGGAAACACCATATATTTT CASRLTPTSGNTIYF
TRBD1 - TRBJ1-1 TRBV25-1 TGTGCCAGCAGTAAAGCCTCGGGACAGGGTCGGACTGAAGCTTTCTTT CASSKASGQGRTEAFF
- once TRBJ1-3 TRBV4-1 TGCGCCAGCAGCCAGCTGGGGGTAATAGTTGGAAACACCATATATTTT CASSQLGVIVGNTIYF
- - TRBJ1-2 TRBV30 TGTGCCTGGAGTCTGGGGGGGGGATATGGCTACACCTTC CAWSLGGGYGYTF
- few TRBJ1-2 TRBV7-9 TGTGCCAGCAGCTTAGGAAGTGGCTACACCTTC CASSLGSGYTF
TRBD2 - TRBJ2-7 TRBV5-4 TGTGCCAGCAGCCGGAGGGAGGGCTCCTACGAGCAGTACTTC CASSRREGSYEQYF
- - TRBJ2-7 TRBV19 TGTGCCAGTAGTATGTTCGAGCGGACGAGCGAGCAGTACTTC CASSMFERTSEQYF
TRBD1 - TRBJ1-6 TRBV5-1 TGCGCCAGCAGCCCCAGGACAGGTCCGAGTTCACCCCTCCACTTT CASSPRTGPSSPLHF
- - TRBJ1-2 TRBV6-5 TGTGCCAGCAGTTACTCGAAGGGACTCTATGGCTACACCTTC CASSYSKGLYGYTF
- - TRBJ2-6 TRBV19 TGTGCCAGTCAACCTCAGATCGGGACGCCCTCTGGGGCCAACGTCCTGACTTTC CASQPQIGTPSGANVLTF
- - TRBJ2-7 TRBV4-3 TGCGCCAGCAGCCAAGAGGGTTGGACCCACGAGCAGTACTTC CASSQEGWTHEQYF
TRBD2 - TRBJ2-3 TRBV28 TGTGCCAGCAGCCCGCGGGAGTCGGGCACAGATACGCAGTATTTT CASSPRESGTDTQYF
- - TRBJ1-2 TRBV6-1 TGTGCCAGCAGCCTCGGTGCAGTCCAGGAGAGCTACACCTTC CASSLGAVQESYTF